This T cell receptor beta chain was sequenced during a study of breast tumors, draining lymph nodes, adjacent tissues. TCRdb used MiXCR to reprocess the multiplex PCR reads, holding one entry per CDR3 protein. The sample records approximately 22,000 distinct CDR3 sequences, about 64% being singletons. V was clipped by 5 bases and J by 5 bases; unmatched bases: 5. Germline CDR1 is SEHNR and CDR2 is FQNEAQ (reference sequence). The CDR3 is 16 amino acids. The sequenced sample was tumor-adjacent breast tissue. This chain joins TRBV7-9 and TRBJ2-3; 15 bases agree with TRBD2. The TCR sequence derives from a female donor with breast cancer. Some clones in this sample may be carry-over from other donors' samples. The CDR3 is CASSGLAGGPRDTQYF. DNA for the CDR3: TGTGCCAGCAGCGGACTAGCGGGAGGGCCTCGAGATACGCAGTATTTT. Full variable domain (missing parts from reference TRBV7-9 and TRBJ2-3): DTGVSQNPRHKITKRGQNVTFRCDPISEHNRLYWYRQTLGQGPEFLTYFQNEAQLEKSRLLSDRFSAERPKGSFSTLEIQRTEQGDSAMYLCASSGLAGGPRDTQYFGPGTRLTVL.